A single sample is the source of the 9 T cell receptor beta chains below, sequenced in a study of blood T cell repertoires in COVID-19. Repertoires were generated with immunoSEQ multiplex PCR, while TCRdb's copy carries only in-frame clones and drops some. There are some 140,000 clones in the sample; approximately 79% occur only once, and roughly 3.4% lies in the top ten. Sequenced material: peripheral blood. These receptor sequences come from a man between 60 and 70 years old with acute or convalescent COVID-19.

The chain carries TRBV5-4 and TRBJ2-3; TRBD2 agrees at 9 bases. J was trimmed by 1 base and V by 4 bases; bases with no gene match: 4. The CDR3 has 15 amino acids. Per the germline V gene, CDR1 is SGHNT and CDR2 is YYREEE (reference sequence). This CDR3 reads CASSVTSGRTDTQYF. The CDR3 DNA reads TGTGCCAGCAGCGTGACTAGCGGACGCACAGATACGCAGTATTTT.

This chain links TRBV5-5 with TRBJ1-5, with D uncertain. From germline, CDR1 is SGHKS and CDR2 YYEKEE (reference sequence). The V end lost 0 bases, the J end lost 2 bases, and 6 bases lay between the germline ends. This CDR3 contains 14 residues. CDR3 loop: CASSLGGGNQPQHF. The CDR3, as DNA: TGTGCCAGCAGCTTGGGGGGAGGCAATCAGCCCCAGCATTTT.

The V and J genes are TRBV4-3 and TRBJ2-3, with TRBD2 matching over 7 bases. The CDR3 has 16 residues. V gave up 1 base and J gave up 4 bases; unmatched junction bases: 8. Per germline, CDR1 LGHNA and CDR2 YSLEER. In DNA, the CDR3 is TGCGCCAGCAGCCAAGTGGGGAGGGCCCCGTCAGATACGCAGTATTTT. Translating gives CASSQVGRAPSDTQYF.

The V and J genes are TRBV9 and TRBJ1-6; 10 nucleotides align to TRBD1. Germline CDR1 reads SGDLS; CDR2 reads YYNGEE. The CDR3 is made up of 16 amino acids. J lost 5 bases, V lost 3 bases, and 5 bases had no gene match. The CDR3 DNA reads TGTGCCAGCAGCGGAAGAGGGACAGGGGATAATTCACCCCTCCACTTT. It is translated as CASSGRGTGDNSPLHF. Combining the CDR3 with reference TRBV9 and TRBJ1-6 gives the whole variable domain DSGVTQTPKHLITATGQRVTLRCSPRSGDLSVYWYQQSLDQGLQFLIQYYNGEERAKGNILERFSAQQFPDLHSELNLSSLELGDSALYFCASSGRGTGDNSPLHFGNGTRLTVT.

This clone turned up a few times. The chain uses TRBV7-2 and TRBJ1-1; 7 nucleotides line up with TRBD1. V dropped 5 bases and J dropped 4; count of bases not matched to a gene: 13. Germline V gene lookup returns CDR1 SGHTA and CDR2 FQGNSA. CDR3 length: 16 residues. CDR3 sequence: CASSIQGGKEGTEAFF. The CDR3 coding sequence is TGTGCCAGCAGCATTCAGGGGGGAAAAGAGGGCACTGAAGCTTTCTTT.

This clone was seen a single time. At one boundary the junction diverges from the germline segment, which might be a read error. This rearrangement joins TRBV7-7 to TRBJ2-5; TRBD2 agrees at 10 bases. The CDR3 covers 15 residues. The germline V gene encodes CDR1 SSHAT and CDR2 FNYEAQ (reference sequence). This chain's CDR3 is CASSLVAGGRETQYF. The CDR3, as DNA: TGTGCTAGCAGCTTAGTAGCGGGAGGTCGGGAGACCCAGTACTTC.

The gene calls are TRBV30 and TRBJ2-7; 9 bases fit TRBD1. CDR1 is GTSNPN, CDR2 SVGIG, per germline (reference sequence). This CDR3 has 14 residues. The V gene end was trimmed by 3 bases and the J gene end by 5 bases; junction bases not matched to a gene: 8. The CDR3: CAWSLMGQGDEQYF. The CDR3, as DNA: TGTGCCTGGAGCCTTATGGGACAGGGCGACGAGCAGTACTTC.

V usage is TRBV12-3 or TRBV12-4 and J usage is TRBJ1-2; a possible D gene is TRBD1 (5 bases). The CDR3 loop spans 12 amino acids. V was trimmed by 7 bases and J by 2 bases, leaving 8 bases between them. DNA of the CDR3: TGTGCCAGCACCAGGGCCAACTATGGCTACACCTTC. This gives the protein CASTRANYGYTF.

The chain uses TRBV5-8 and TRBJ2-3, with 8 bases fitting TRBD2. This CDR3 is built from 15 residues. After removal of 7 bases from V and 0 bases from J, the junction contained 7 bases not matched to a gene. The germline V gene encodes CDR1 SGHTS and CDR2 YDEGEE. In nucleotides, the CDR3 is TGTGCCAGCGCTCCGGGACTAGGGAGCACAGATACGCAGTATTTT. It specifies CASAPGLGSTDTQYF.